This T cell receptor (beta chain) originates from a study of blood T cell repertoires in COVID-19. Study summary: Researchers got acute and convalescent COVID-19 samples from the United States, Italy and Spain. The analysed material was cDNA or gDNA that came from T cells, B-cell-depleted T cells, or PBMCs.

Cohort allocation depended upon clinical history that participants reported. Cohort 3 recovery required two negative PCRs, clearance, or symptom resolution. Some clones are missing from TCRdb's copy, which holds only in-frame ones; the method was immunoSEQ multiplex PCR. The profile shows some 400,000 clones, roughly nine tenths of them singletons. Sequenced: PBMCs or T cells enriched from blood (not recorded which). This clonotype originated in a woman aged 25 to 45 who had recovered from COVID-19.

DNA of the CDR3: TGTGCCAGCAGCGTAGGCGGGTACACCTACGAGCAGTACTTC. Translating gives CASSVGGYTYEQYF. The chain joins TRBV9 to TRBJ2-7, with D tentatively TRBD2 (5 bases). The CDR3 covers 14 residues. V shed 0 bases and J shed 2 bases, with 9 bases lying between them. Looked up from germline, CDR1 is SGDLS and CDR2 is YYNGEE.